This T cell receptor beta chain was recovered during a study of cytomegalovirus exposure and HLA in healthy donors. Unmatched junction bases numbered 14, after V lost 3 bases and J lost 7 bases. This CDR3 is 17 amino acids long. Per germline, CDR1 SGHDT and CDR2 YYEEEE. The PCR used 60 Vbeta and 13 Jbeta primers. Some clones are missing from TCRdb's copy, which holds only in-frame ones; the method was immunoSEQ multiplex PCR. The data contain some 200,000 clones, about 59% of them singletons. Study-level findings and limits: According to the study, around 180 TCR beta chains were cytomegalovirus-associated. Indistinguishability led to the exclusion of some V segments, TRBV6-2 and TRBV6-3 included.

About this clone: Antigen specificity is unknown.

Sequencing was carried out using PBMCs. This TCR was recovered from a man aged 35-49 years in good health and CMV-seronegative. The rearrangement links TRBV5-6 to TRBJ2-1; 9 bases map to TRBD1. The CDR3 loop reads CASSYKFGGTGINEQFF. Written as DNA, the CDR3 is TGTGCCAGCAGCTATAAGTTTGGGGGGACAGGGATTAATGAGCAGTTCTTC.